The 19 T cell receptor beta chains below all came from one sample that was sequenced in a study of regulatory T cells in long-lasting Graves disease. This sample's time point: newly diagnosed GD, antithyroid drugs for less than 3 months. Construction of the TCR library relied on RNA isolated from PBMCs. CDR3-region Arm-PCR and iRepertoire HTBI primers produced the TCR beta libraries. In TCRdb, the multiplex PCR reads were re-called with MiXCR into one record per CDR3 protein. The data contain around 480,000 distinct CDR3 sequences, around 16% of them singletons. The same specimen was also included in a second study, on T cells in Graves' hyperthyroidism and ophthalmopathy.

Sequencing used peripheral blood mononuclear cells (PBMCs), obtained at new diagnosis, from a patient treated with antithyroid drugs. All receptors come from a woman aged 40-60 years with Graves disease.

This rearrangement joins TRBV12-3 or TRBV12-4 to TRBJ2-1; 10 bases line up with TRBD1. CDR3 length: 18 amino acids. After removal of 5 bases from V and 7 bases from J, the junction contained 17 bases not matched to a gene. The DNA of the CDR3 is TGTGCCAGCAGTCTCGGGACAGGGGAGGGAACTATGTTTAATGAGCAGTTCTTC. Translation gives CASSLGTGEGTMFNEQFF.

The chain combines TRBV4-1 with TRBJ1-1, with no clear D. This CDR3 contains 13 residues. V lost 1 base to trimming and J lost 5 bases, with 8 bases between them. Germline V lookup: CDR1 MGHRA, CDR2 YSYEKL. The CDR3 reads CASSQAGKTEAFF. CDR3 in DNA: TGCGCCAGCAGCCAAGCGGGGAAGACTGAAGCTTTCTTT.

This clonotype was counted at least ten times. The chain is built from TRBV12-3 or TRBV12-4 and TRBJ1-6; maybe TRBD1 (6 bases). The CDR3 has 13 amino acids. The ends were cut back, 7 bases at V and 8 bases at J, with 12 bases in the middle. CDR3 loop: CASNPGHDSPLHF. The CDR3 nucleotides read TGTGCCAGCAACCCGGGACACGATTCACCCCTCCACTTT.

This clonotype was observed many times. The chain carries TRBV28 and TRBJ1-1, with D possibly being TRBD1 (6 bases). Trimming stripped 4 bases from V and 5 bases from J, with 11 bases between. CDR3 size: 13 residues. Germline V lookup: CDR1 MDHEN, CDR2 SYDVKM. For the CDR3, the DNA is TGTGCCAGCAGTTCTCGACAGGCTACTGAAGCTTTCTTT. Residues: CASSSRQATEAFF.

The CDR3 region is CASSWVAGLNTEAFF. CDR3 DNA: TGTGCCAGCAGCTGGGTGGCGGGCTTGAACACTGAAGCTTTCTTT. This chain joins TRBV5-5 and TRBJ1-1; D unclear. Germline V gene lookup returns CDR1 SGHKS and CDR2 YYEKEE (reference sequence). There are 15 residues in the CDR3. V lost 3 bases to trimming and J lost 0 bases, with 12 bases between them.

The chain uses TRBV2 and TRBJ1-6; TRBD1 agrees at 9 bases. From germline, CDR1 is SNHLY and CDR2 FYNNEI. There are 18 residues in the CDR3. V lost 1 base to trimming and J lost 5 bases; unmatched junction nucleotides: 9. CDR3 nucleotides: TGTGCCAGCAGTGAAGATATGGACAGGGGAGGCCATAATTCACCCCTCCACTTT. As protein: CASSEDMDRGGHNSPLHF.

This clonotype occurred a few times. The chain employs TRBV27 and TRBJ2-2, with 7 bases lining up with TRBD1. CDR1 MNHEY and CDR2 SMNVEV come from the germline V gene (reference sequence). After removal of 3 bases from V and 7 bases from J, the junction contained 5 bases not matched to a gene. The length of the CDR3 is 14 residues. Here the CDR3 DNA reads TGTGCCAGCAGTTTCCCCAGGACAGGCGGGGAGCTGTTTTTT. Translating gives CASSFPRTGGELFF.

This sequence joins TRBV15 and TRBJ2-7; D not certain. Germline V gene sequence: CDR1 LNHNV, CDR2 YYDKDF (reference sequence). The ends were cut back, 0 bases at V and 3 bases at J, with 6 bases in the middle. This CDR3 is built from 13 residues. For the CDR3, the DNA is TGTGCCACCAGCAGAGATCACTACTACGAGCAGTACTTC. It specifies CATSRDHYYEQYF.

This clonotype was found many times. CDR3 residues: CASSPLGRGYHGYTF. DNA of the CDR3: TGTGCCAGCAGTCCACTGGGGAGAGGGTACCATGGCTACACCTTC. The chain combines TRBV12-3 or TRBV12-4 with TRBJ1-2; no clear D gene. V lost 5 bases and J 6 bases, leaving 19 bases between the germline ends. This CDR3 is built from 15 residues.

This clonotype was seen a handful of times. The CDR3 DNA sequence: TGTGCCAGCAGCTGGACGCGGGAGACCTACAATGAGCAGTTCTTC. Amino acids: CASSWTRETYNEQFF. The chain carries TRBV13 and TRBJ2-1, with 7 bases that match TRBD2. This CDR3 comprises 15 residues. V shed 4 bases, J shed 2 bases, and the junction held 5 bases outside the gene matches. Germline CDR1 PRHDT, CDR2 FYEKMQ (reference sequence).

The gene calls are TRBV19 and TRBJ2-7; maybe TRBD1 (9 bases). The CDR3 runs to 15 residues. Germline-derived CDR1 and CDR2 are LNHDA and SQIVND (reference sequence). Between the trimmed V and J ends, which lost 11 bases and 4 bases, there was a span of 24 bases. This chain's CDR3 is CASQQGAGGFYEQYF. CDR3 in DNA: TGTGCCTCCCAACAGGGGGCGGGGGGATTTTACGAGCAGTACTTC.

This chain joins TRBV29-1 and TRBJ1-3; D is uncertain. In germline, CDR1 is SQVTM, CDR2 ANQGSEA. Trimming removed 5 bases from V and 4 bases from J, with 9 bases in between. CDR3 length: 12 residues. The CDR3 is CSVHAGGNTIYF. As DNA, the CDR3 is TGCAGCGTTCACGCGGGGGGAAACACCATATATTTT.

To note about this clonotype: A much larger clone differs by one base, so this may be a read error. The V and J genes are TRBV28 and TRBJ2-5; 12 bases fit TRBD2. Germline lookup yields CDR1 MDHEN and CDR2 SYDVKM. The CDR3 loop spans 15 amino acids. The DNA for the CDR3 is TGTGCCAGCAGTTCTAGCGGGGGGGCCCAGGAGACCCGGTACTTC. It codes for CASSSSGGAQETRYF.

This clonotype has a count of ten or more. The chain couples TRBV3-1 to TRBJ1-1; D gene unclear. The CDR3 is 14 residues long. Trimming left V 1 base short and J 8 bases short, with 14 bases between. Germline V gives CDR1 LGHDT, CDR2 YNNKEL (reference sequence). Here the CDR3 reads CASSQVIGNGEAFF. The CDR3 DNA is TGTGCCAGCAGCCAAGTTATCGGAAACGGAGAAGCTTTCTTT.

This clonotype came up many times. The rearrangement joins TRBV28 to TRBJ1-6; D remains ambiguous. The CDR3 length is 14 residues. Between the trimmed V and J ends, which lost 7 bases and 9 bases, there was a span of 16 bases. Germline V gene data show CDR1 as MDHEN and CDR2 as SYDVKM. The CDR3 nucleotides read TGTGCCAGCAACCAACCAGAAAGTATTTCACCCCTCCACTTT. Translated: CASNQPESISPLHF.

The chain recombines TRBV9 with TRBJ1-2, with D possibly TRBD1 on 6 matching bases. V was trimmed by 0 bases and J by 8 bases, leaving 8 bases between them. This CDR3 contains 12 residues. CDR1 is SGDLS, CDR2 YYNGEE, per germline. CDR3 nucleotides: TGTGCCAGCAGCGTAGAGAGGGGGGGCTACACCTTC. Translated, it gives CASSVERGGYTF.

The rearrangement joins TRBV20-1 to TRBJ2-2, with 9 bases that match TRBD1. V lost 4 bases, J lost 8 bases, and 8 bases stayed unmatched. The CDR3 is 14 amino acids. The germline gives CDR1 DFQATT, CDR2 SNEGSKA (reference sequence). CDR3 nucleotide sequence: TGCAGTGCTACCGGGACAGGGACTGGAGGGGAGCTGTTTTTT. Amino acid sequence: CSATGTGTGGELFF.

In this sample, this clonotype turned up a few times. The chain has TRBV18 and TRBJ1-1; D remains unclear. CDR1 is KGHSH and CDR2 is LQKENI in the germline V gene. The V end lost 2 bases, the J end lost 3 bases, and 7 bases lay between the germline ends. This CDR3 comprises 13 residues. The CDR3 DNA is TGTGCCAGCTCACCATTCCGGGACACTGAAGCTTTCTTT. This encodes CASSPFRDTEAFF.

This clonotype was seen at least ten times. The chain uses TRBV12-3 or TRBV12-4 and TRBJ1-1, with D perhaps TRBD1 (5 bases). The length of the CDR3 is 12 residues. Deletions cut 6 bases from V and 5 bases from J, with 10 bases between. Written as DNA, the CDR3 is TGTGCCAGCAGCGGGGGGGGGACTGAAGCTTTCTTT. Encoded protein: CASSGGGTEAFF.